The 7 T cell receptor beta chains reported below all come from one sample, sequenced in a study of cytomegalovirus exposure and HLA in healthy donors. TCRdb's table, derived via immunoSEQ multiplex PCR, lists solely in-frame clones and lacks some. This sample carries 110,000 or so clones, 95% of them seen once, and the ten largest clones take roughly 0.66%. The sequencing input was PBMCs. The receptors shown here come from a woman aged 18-35 years in good health and CMV-seronegative.

V and J are TRBV6-5 and TRBJ1-1; weak D call: TRBD1 (5 bases). The V end was cut by 2 bases, the J end by 1 base, with 8 bases between. Germline CDR1 and CDR2: MNHEY and SVGAGI. The CDR3 is 14 residues long. Written as DNA, the CDR3 is TGTGCCAGCAGTTACGGTAGGGGGAACACTGAAGCTTTCTTT. As protein: CASSYGRGNTEAFF.

V and J are TRBV5-1 and TRBJ1-6; 9 bases line up with TRBD1. Germline lookup yields CDR1 SGHRS and CDR2 YFSETQ. The CDR3 totals 17 residues. V was clipped by 1 base and J by 10 bases; unmatched bases: 12. CDR3 in amino acids: CASSLIGQGPSGSPLHF. The CDR3 nucleotides are TGCGCCAGCAGCTTGATCGGACAGGGGCCCTCCGGATCACCCCTCCACTTT.

The chain combines TRBV28 with TRBJ2-7; D is possibly TRBD1 (5 bases). Germline V gene data show CDR1 as MDHEN and CDR2 as SYDVKM. Trimming pared 6 bases from V and 9 bases from J, leaving 15 bases between. The CDR3 covers 12 residues. CDR3 protein: CASRWTTGWQYF. The CDR3 coding sequence is TGTGCCAGCAGATGGACAACCGGTTGGCAGTACTTC.

The gene calls are TRBV28 and TRBJ2-1, with 8 bases that match TRBD2. CDR1 and CDR2 from the germline V gene are MDHEN and SYDVKM. The CDR3 is made up of 16 amino acids. V was clipped by 4 bases and J by 2 bases; unmatched bases: 7. The CDR3 is CASSSSSGPTYNEQFF. The CDR3 coding sequence is TGTGCCAGCAGTTCGTCTAGCGGGCCAACCTACAATGAGCAGTTCTTC.

The chain combines TRBV27 with TRBJ2-3; tentative D call: TRBD1 (8 bases). CDR1 is MNHEY, CDR2 SMNVEV, per germline (reference sequence). The CDR3 consists of 15 residues. V gave up 7 bases and J gave up 5 bases, with 19 bases separating them. CDR3 protein: CASTVRGGTGDTQYF. The CDR3 DNA is TGTGCCAGCACGGTGCGGGGAGGGACAGGAGATACGCAGTATTTT.

The chain uses TRBV15 and TRBJ1-5; tentative D call: TRBD1 (6 bases). Germline lookup yields CDR1 LNHNV and CDR2 YYDKDF (reference sequence). Trimming cost V 0 bases and J 4 bases, with 13 bases left between them. This CDR3 spans 16 amino acids. The CDR3 sequence: CATSRETNRVNQPQHF. As DNA, the CDR3 is TGTGCCACCAGCAGAGAAACTAACAGGGTTAATCAGCCCCAGCATTTT.

V gene TRBV5-1 combines with J gene TRBJ1-1; TRBD1 aligns across 12 bases. Germline V lookup: CDR1 SGHRS, CDR2 YFSETQ. The CDR3 totals 16 residues. After removal of 3 bases from V and 1 base from J, the junction contained 4 bases not matched to a gene. The DNA for the CDR3 is TGCGCCAGCAGCTGGGGACAGGGGGCGACGAACACTGAAGCTTTCTTT. This gives the protein CASSWGQGATNTEAFF.